One and the same sample provided the 25 T cell receptor beta chains below, sequenced in a study of memory CD4+ T cells and cytomegalovirus serostatus. Single viable CD3+CD4+CD8-CD45RO+ cells were sorted as the memory CD4+ T cells. Assay used: immunoSEQ multiplex PCR; TCRdb lists only in-frame clones, some missing. The sample has some 56,000 clones, roughly 80% seen once. Sequenced: memory CD4+ T cells from blood. These receptors were taken from an adult in good health and CMV-seronegative.

V gene TRBV7-8 combines with J gene TRBJ2-5; D is unresolved. CDR3 size: 15 residues. The V end lost 5 bases, the J end lost 1 base, and 14 bases lay between the germline ends. Germline loops: CDR1 SGHVS, CDR2 FQNEAQ. CDR3 loop: CASSPTEWGQETQYF. The CDR3 DNA is TGTGCCAGCAGCCCTACTGAATGGGGCCAAGAGACCCAGTACTTC.

The sample holds one count of this clone. The chain employs TRBV19 and TRBJ2-1; D possibly corresponds to TRBD2 (5 bases). Germline V gene data show CDR1 as LNHDA and CDR2 as SQIVND (reference sequence). V gave up 5 bases and J gave up 7 bases, with 18 bases separating them. The CDR3 extends over 15 amino acids. As DNA, the CDR3 is TGTGCCAGTAGTTCCCTTAGCGTACCGGGAAATGAGCAGTTCTTC. Translated, it gives CASSSLSVPGNEQFF.

Only one count was recorded for this clone. The chain carries TRBV14 and TRBJ2-7, with 13 bases fitting TRBD2. From germline, CDR1 is SGHDN and CDR2 FVKESK. Germline trimming cut 4 bases from V and 6 bases from J; bases unmatched to any gene: 6. The CDR3 has 15 residues. The CDR3, as DNA: TGTGCCAGCAGCCTCAGACTAGCGGGGGGTGGCGAGCAGTACTTC. It is translated as CASSLRLAGGGEQYF.

The V and J genes are TRBV5-1 and TRBJ1-1, with D tentatively TRBD1 (6 bases). This CDR3 is built from 12 residues. The V gene's germline CDR1 is SGHRS and CDR2 YFSETQ. V lost 3 bases to trimming and J lost 7 bases, with 10 bases between them. The CDR3 sequence: CASSSQGSEAFF. For the CDR3, the DNA is TGCGCCAGCAGCTCTCAGGGGAGTGAAGCTTTCTTT.

The chain is built from TRBV5-4 and TRBJ2-3, with 7 bases aligning to TRBD1. Germline trimming cut 1 base from V and 3 bases from J; bases unmatched to any gene: 5. This CDR3 region has 15 residues. Germline lookup yields CDR1 SGHNT and CDR2 YYREEE (reference sequence). CDR3 nucleotide sequence: TGTGCCAGCAGCTTGAAGGTGGGACAGACAGATACGCAGTATTTT. It encodes CASSLKVGQTDTQYF.

The count of this clone is one. The V gene is TRBV28, the J gene TRBJ1-1; D is possibly TRBD1 (5 bases). V was shortened by 1 base and J by 7 bases, with 13 bases between the two germline ends. This CDR3 has 14 residues. Looked up from germline, CDR1 is MDHEN and CDR2 is SYDVKM. CDR3 sequence (DNA): TGTGCCAGCAGTTTATTCCCCAGGGAGGGTGAAGCTTTCTTT. Protein: CASSLFPREGEAFF.

This chain uses TRBV6-5 with TRBJ1-4; 8 nucleotides agree with TRBD1. CDR1 is MNHEY and CDR2 is SVGAGI in the germline V gene. J was trimmed by 8 bases and V by 5 bases; bases with no gene match: 10. The CDR3 spans 15 residues. In DNA form, the CDR3 reads TGTGCCAGCAGTACGCGACAGGGGCCGGGGGAAAAACTGTTTTTT. Amino acids: CASSTRQGPGEKLFF.

The V gene is TRBV12-1, the J gene TRBJ1-4. TRBV12-1 represents a pseudogene. There are 15 residues in the CDR3. CDR3 protein: CASSAKGATNEKLFF. In DNA, the CDR3 is TGTGCCAGCAGCGCGAAGGGCGCAACTAATGAAAAACTGTTTTTT.

V gene TRBV5-5 combines with J gene TRBJ1-2, with D unresolved. The germline gives CDR1 SGHKS, CDR2 YYEKEE (reference sequence). V was shortened by 2 bases and J by 8 bases, with 16 bases between the two germline ends. The CDR3 is 14 residues long. CDR3 in DNA: TGTGCCAGCAGCTTTATGGTAGGCCCAAAGGGCTACACCTTC. The encoded protein is CASSFMVGPKGYTF.

The J gene is TRBJ2-3, the V gene TRBV5-1; D gene uncertain. The CDR3 contains 15 residues. Germline V gene data show CDR1 as SGHRS and CDR2 as YFSETQ. V lost 2 bases to trimming and J lost 2 bases, with 12 bases between them. CDR3 sequence reads: CASSLPAPNTDTQYF. CDR3 DNA sequence: TGCGCCAGCAGCTTACCGGCACCCAACACAGATACGCAGTATTTT. The full variable domain, in which reference TRBV5-1 and TRBJ2-3 provide the parts outside the CDR3, is KAGVTQTPRYLIKTRGQQVTLSCSPISGHRSVSWYQQTPGQGLQFLFEYFSETQRNKGNFPGRFSGRQFSNSRSEMNVSTLELGDSALYLCASSLPAPNTDTQYFGPGTRLTVL.

This clone turned up a few times. The chain employs TRBV7-2 and TRBJ1-6; 7 bases are a match to TRBD1. V shed 7 bases and J 10 bases; nucleotides not matched to a gene: 10. CDR1 is SGHTA and CDR2 is FQGNSA in the germline V gene. CDR3 length: 14 residues. CDR3: CASNQGGTGSPLHF. Written as DNA, the CDR3 is TGTGCCAGCAACCAGGGGGGGACGGGATCACCCCTCCACTTT. Supplemented by reference TRBV7-2 and TRBJ1-6, the full variable domain reads GAGVSQSPSNKVTEKGKDVELRCDPISGHTALYWYRQSLGQGLEFLIYFQGNSAPDKSGLPSDRFSAERTGGSVSTLTIQRTQQEDSAVYLCASNQGGTGSPLHFGNGTRLTVT.

The chain links TRBV28 to TRBJ2-2; D unresolved. In germline, CDR1 is MDHEN, CDR2 SYDVKM. CDR3 size: 13 residues. The V end was cut by 7 bases, the J end by 0 bases, with 6 bases between. The CDR3 loop reads CASTAANTGELFF. The CDR3, as DNA: TGTGCCAGCACGGCAGCGAACACCGGGGAGCTGTTTTTT.

V usage is TRBV2 and J usage is TRBJ1-1, with D unresolved. Per germline, CDR1 SNHLY and CDR2 FYNNEI. Trimming pared 6 bases from V and 0 bases from J, leaving 11 bases between. The CDR3 runs 14 residues. CDR3 in amino acids: CASSSYTMNTEAFF. As DNA, the CDR3 is TGTGCCAGCAGCTCGTACACGATGAACACTGAAGCTTTCTTT. The whole variable domain, filled in from reference TRBV2 and TRBJ1-1, reads EPEVTQTPSHQVTQMGQEVILRCVPISNHLYFYWYRQILGQKVEFLVSFYNNEISEKSEIFDDQFSVERPDGSNFTLKIRSTKLEDSAMYFCASSSYTMNTEAFFGQGTRLTVV.

The chain is built from TRBV18 and TRBJ1-6; D is uncertain. V gave up 5 bases and J gave up 4 bases, with 12 bases separating them. This CDR3 is built from 15 residues. Per germline, CDR1 KGHSH and CDR2 LQKENI. The CDR3 sequence is CASSLGGDYNSPLHF. In DNA form, the CDR3 reads TGTGCCAGCTCATTAGGTGGGGATTATAATTCACCCCTCCACTTT.

This clone has a single count. This chain's CDR3 is CASRMDRVDETQYF. DNA of the CDR3: TGTGCCAGCAGGATGGACAGGGTCGATGAGACCCAGTACTTC. V gene TRBV5-4 combines with J gene TRBJ2-5; 8 bases fit TRBD1. V lost 5 bases to trimming and J lost 5 bases; unmatched junction nucleotides: 8. This CDR3 region has 14 residues. CDR1 and CDR2 from the germline V gene are SGHNT and YYREEE (reference sequence).

V and J are TRBV11-2 and TRBJ1-6, with a possible D match to TRBD1 (5 bases). This CDR3 has 15 residues. Germline loops: CDR1 SGHAT, CDR2 FQNNGV. V was clipped by 4 bases and J by 10 bases, with 17 bases between them. CDR3 in amino acids: CASSSGLHGGSPLHF. The DNA of the CDR3 is TGTGCCAGCAGCTCCGGACTCCACGGGGGGTCACCCCTCCACTTT.

V and J are TRBV5-1 and TRBJ1-1; D gene uncertain. CDR3 size: 14 residues. Deletions cut 5 bases from V and 0 bases from J, with 11 bases between. CDR1 SGHRS and CDR2 YFSETQ come from the germline V gene. The CDR3 DNA reads TGCGCCAGCAGTTACCCAGAGATGAACACTGAAGCTTTCTTT. The encoded protein is CASSYPEMNTEAFF.

The rearrangement links TRBV28 to TRBJ2-5; D is unclear. Germline CDR1 and CDR2: MDHEN and SYDVKM. This CDR3 region has 12 residues. The ends were cut back, 1 base at V and 5 bases at J, with 5 bases in the middle. DNA for the CDR3: TGTGCCAGCAGTTTATACGGGGAGACCCAGTACTTC. Residues: CASSLYGETQYF. Variable domain in full (rest from reference TRBV28 and TRBJ2-5): DVKVTQSSRYLVKRTGEKVFLECVQDMDHENMFWYRQDPGLGLRLIYFSYDVKMKEKGDIPEGYSVSREKKERFSLILESASTNQTSMYLCASSLYGETQYFGPGTRLLVL.

The genes are TRBV18 and TRBJ2-7, with TRBD1 matching over 9 bases. The germline CDR1 and CDR2 sequences are KGHSH and LQKENI. The CDR3 runs 15 residues. After removal of 5 bases from V and 6 bases from J, the junction contained 11 bases not matched to a gene. CDR3 protein: CASSTSGQGSLEQYF. The CDR3 bases are TGTGCCAGCTCAACTTCCGGACAGGGGTCCCTCGAGCAGTACTTC.

This chain links TRBV9 with TRBJ2-6; 11 nucleotides match TRBD1. V dropped 4 bases and J dropped 4; count of bases not matched to a gene: 7. CDR3 size: 17 residues. Germline loops: CDR1 SGDLS, CDR2 YYNGEE. The CDR3 region is CASSLPDRGPGANVLTF. The CDR3 bases are TGTGCCAGCAGCTTACCGGACAGGGGGCCCGGGGCCAACGTCCTGACTTTC. Full variable domain (remainder filled in from reference TRBV9 and TRBJ2-6): DSGVTQTPKHLITATGQRVTLRCSPRSGDLSVYWYQQSLDQGLQFLIQYYNGEERAKGNILERFSAQQFPDLHSELNLSSLELGDSALYFCASSLPDRGPGANVLTFGAGSRLTVL.

In nucleotides, the CDR3 is TGTGCCAGCAGCCCCAGGGGGGACTCTTCCTATGGCTACACCTTC. As protein: CASSPRGDSSYGYTF. The genes are TRBV6-6 and TRBJ1-2; 7 bases align to TRBD1. The V gene end was trimmed by 6 bases and the J gene end by 4 bases; junction bases not matched to a gene: 11. Germline V lookup: CDR1 MNHNY, CDR2 SVGAGI (reference sequence). The CDR3 loop spans 15 amino acids.

This clone was observed a few times. This rearrangement joins TRBV18 to TRBJ1-2; 11 bases fit TRBD1. J was trimmed by 7 bases and V by 3 bases; bases with no gene match: 7. CDR1 and CDR2 from the germline V gene are KGHSH and LQKENI. The CDR3 sequence is 15 residues long. DNA of the CDR3: TGTGCCAGCTCACCGGACAGGGGGCTGTCGGGTGGCTACACCTTC. It yields the protein CASSPDRGLSGGYTF.

The chain joins TRBV7-9 to TRBJ1-2; D uncertain. CDR1 is SEHNR and CDR2 is FQNEAQ in the germline V gene (reference sequence). The CDR3 runs 12 residues. V was trimmed by 0 bases and J by 8 bases, leaving 7 bases between them. The CDR3 loop reads CASSLARLGYTF. The CDR3 coding sequence is TGTGCCAGCAGCTTAGCGCGGTTAGGCTACACCTTC.

This chain connects TRBV6-5 to TRBJ1-5, with TRBD1 identical over 9 bases. The CDR3 has 14 residues. CDR1 and CDR2 from the germline V gene are MNHEY and SVGAGI. V was pared by 8 bases and J by 4 bases, with 6 bases of the junction left unmatched. Here the CDR3 reads CASAVDRGNQPQHF. The CDR3, as DNA: TGTGCCAGCGCCGTGGACAGGGGTAATCAGCCCCAGCATTTT.

The chain combines TRBV5-5 with TRBJ2-1; TRBD1 is a possible D gene (6 bases). The CDR3 extends over 15 amino acids. Trimming stripped 0 bases from V and 7 bases from J, with 14 bases between. Per germline, CDR1 SGHKS and CDR2 YYEKEE (reference sequence). The CDR3 coding sequence is TGTGCCAGCAGCTTGGGGGCAGGGGAGATGAATGAGCAGTTCTTC. Its protein product is CASSLGAGEMNEQFF. Supplemented by reference TRBV5-5 and TRBJ2-1, the full variable domain reads DAGVTQSPTHLIKTRGQQVTLRCSPISGHKSVSWYQQVLGQGPQFIFQYYEKEERGRGNFPDRFSARQFPNYSSELNVNALLLGDSALYLCASSLGAGEMNEQFFGPGTRLTVL.